This is a list of T cell receptor beta chains from one sample in a study of OX40 agonist ivuxolimab in advanced cancers. Sequencing was performed with immunoSEQ multiplex PCR; in TCRdb, only in-frame clones are kept and a portion is missing. The table includes 56,000 or so clones, around four fifths detected once. Sequencing was performed on CD4+ or CD8+ T cells sorted from blood, taken in a trial of the OX40 agonist ivuxolimab. The receptors were sampled from an adult with an advanced solid tumor such as melanoma, head and neck, liver or kidney cancer. The CDR3 runs from the conserved cysteine through the conserved F or W. The order of the fields is J gene, clone size, D gene, V gene, CDR3 DNA, CDR3 protein. A D gene is named only where the DNA matches it firmly. Size tells how often a clone was seen (once, few, many) or the class of an expanded clone, and some rows leave it out.

j_call: TRBJ2-7
clone_size: NA
d_call: NA
v_call: TRBV2
cdr3_nt: TGTGCCACCAGTCCAGACGGATGGGGGTACGAGCAGTACTTC
cdr3_aa: CATSPDGWGYEQYF

j_call: TRBJ2-5
clone_size: NA
d_call: TRBD2
v_call: TRBV28
cdr3_nt: TGTGCCAGCAGTTCCGGGACTAGCGGGGGAGAGACCCAGTACTTC
cdr3_aa: CASSSGTSGGETQYF

j_call: TRBJ1-1
clone_size: NA
d_call: NA
v_call: TRBV11-2
cdr3_nt: TGTGCCATACAGGGCATGGGCACTGAAGCTTTCTTT
cdr3_aa: CAIQGMGTEAFF

j_call: TRBJ2-7
clone_size: NA
d_call: TRBD1
v_call: TRBV2
cdr3_nt: TGTGCCAGCGTAGAGCTAGGTGGACAGGGTAACGAGCAGTACTTC
cdr3_aa: CASVELGGQGNEQYF

j_call: TRBJ2-3
clone_size: NA
d_call: TRBD2
v_call: TRBV11-3
cdr3_nt: TGTGCCAGCAGCTTAGAAACGGGGCCCGGGGGGACGCAGTATTTT
cdr3_aa: CASSLETGPGGTQYF

j_call: TRBJ1-6
clone_size: NA
d_call: NA
v_call: TRBV6-5
cdr3_nt: TGTGCCAGCAGTTACGAGGGGGGGCGCGGATCACCCCTCCACTTT
cdr3_aa: CASSYEGGRGSPLHF

j_call: TRBJ2-6
clone_size: NA
d_call: NA
v_call: TRBV28
cdr3_nt: TGTGCCAGCAGTTTTAGGGACGGTACACAAAGGGGGGCCAACGTCCTGACTTTC
cdr3_aa: CASSFRDGTQRGANVLTF

j_call: TRBJ2-5
clone_size: NA
d_call: TRBD1
v_call: TRBV19
cdr3_nt: TGTGCCAGTAGCATAGGACAGGACCCGAAGACCCAGTACTTC
cdr3_aa: CASSIGQDPKTQYF

j_call: TRBJ1-3
clone_size: once
d_call: NA
v_call: TRBV9
cdr3_nt: TGTGCCAGCAGCGTAGGGACACACTCTGGAAACACCATATATTTT
cdr3_aa: CASSVGTHSGNTIYF

j_call: TRBJ2-7
clone_size: NA
d_call: NA
v_call: TRBV25-1
cdr3_nt: TGTGCCAGCAGTTTTGGAGGGGGGAGACCTTACACCTACGAGCAGTACTTC
cdr3_aa: CASSFGGGRPYTYEQYF

j_call: TRBJ2-7
clone_size: NA
d_call: NA
v_call: TRBV30
cdr3_nt: TGTGCCTGGAGTTCCGCAGGGGGGTTTGGCGAGCAGTACTTC
cdr3_aa: CAWSSAGGFGEQYF

j_call: TRBJ2-7
clone_size: NA
d_call: TRBD1
v_call: TRBV4-2
cdr3_nt: TGTGCCAGCAGCCAATCGGGGACAGCGGCCTACGAGCAGTACTTC
cdr3_aa: CASSQSGTAAYEQYF

j_call: TRBJ1-3
clone_size: NA
d_call: TRBD1
v_call: TRBV5-4
cdr3_nt: TGTGCCAGCAGCTTCGGGACAGGGACTGGAAACACCATATATTTT
cdr3_aa: CASSFGTGTGNTIYF

j_call: TRBJ1-1
clone_size: NA
d_call: NA
v_call: TRBV5-8
cdr3_nt: TGTGCCAGCAGCTTGGAGGGCAGGGGTAGCACTGAAGCTTTCTTT
cdr3_aa: CASSLEGRGSTEAFF

j_call: TRBJ2-6
clone_size: once
d_call: NA
v_call: TRBV6-5
cdr3_nt: TGTGCCAGCAGGTTCGGGACGGGGGCCAACGTCCTGACTTTC
cdr3_aa: CASRFGTGANVLTF

j_call: TRBJ2-7
clone_size: NA
d_call: NA
v_call: TRBV5-8
cdr3_nt: TGTGCCAGCAGCTCGGACCCCTACGAGCAGTACTTC
cdr3_aa: CASSSDPYEQYF

j_call: TRBJ2-5
clone_size: NA
d_call: NA
v_call: TRBV5-1
cdr3_nt: TGCGCCAGCAGCTTGGTGGCAGGAGGAGGAGAGACCCAGTACTTC
cdr3_aa: CASSLVAGGGETQYF

j_call: TRBJ1-4
clone_size: NA
d_call: NA
v_call: TRBV28
cdr3_nt: TGTGCCAGCAGTTTGAGTACAGCGGATAATGAAAAACTGTTTTTT
cdr3_aa: CASSLSTADNEKLFF

j_call: TRBJ1-2
clone_size: NA
d_call: NA
v_call: TRBV5-1
cdr3_nt: TGCGCCAGCAGCTTGGATTCTAAGGGAGGTGTGCGGGGCTACACCTTC
cdr3_aa: CASSLDSKGGVRGYTF

j_call: TRBJ2-1
clone_size: NA
d_call: NA
v_call: TRBV6-6
cdr3_nt: TGTGCCAGCAGTTACTGGGGAAATGAGCAGTTCTTC
cdr3_aa: CASSYWGNEQFF

j_call: TRBJ1-2
clone_size: NA
d_call: NA
v_call: TRBV7-9
cdr3_nt: TGTGCCAGCAGCGACCTGGAGAGTTTTAACTATGGCTACACCTTC
cdr3_aa: CASSDLESFNYGYTF

j_call: TRBJ2-5
clone_size: NA
d_call: NA
v_call: TRBV6-1
cdr3_nt: TGTGTCTCGGGGGCCCGGGCTTGGGAGACCCAGTACTTC
cdr3_aa: CVSGARAWETQYF

j_call: TRBJ1-2
clone_size: NA
d_call: NA
v_call: TRBV7-8
cdr3_nt: TGTGCCAGCAGCGAGGTGGGCCGTCGGGGCTACACCTTC
cdr3_aa: CASSEVGRRGYTF

j_call: TRBJ2-5
clone_size: NA
d_call: TRBD2
v_call: TRBV27
cdr3_nt: TGTGCCAGCAGTTTACGACTAGCGGGGGGGCCAACCCAAGAGACCCAGTACTTC
cdr3_aa: CASSLRLAGGPTQETQYF

j_call: TRBJ1-1
clone_size: NA
d_call: TRBD1
v_call: TRBV27
cdr3_nt: TGTGCCAGCAGTCCCCAGGGGGTGCCGGGAGCTTTCTTT
cdr3_aa: CASSPQGVPGAFF

j_call: TRBJ1-2
clone_size: once
d_call: NA
v_call: TRBV4-1
cdr3_nt: TGCGCCAGCAGCCAAGGTAGGGGCGGCGGCTATGGCTACACCTTC
cdr3_aa: CASSQGRGGGYGYTF

j_call: TRBJ1-1
clone_size: NA
d_call: NA
v_call: TRBV6-1
cdr3_nt: TGTGCCAGCAGGGCCCGACCGACAGGGAACACTGAAGCTTTCTTT
cdr3_aa: CASRARPTGNTEAFF

j_call: TRBJ2-3
clone_size: NA
d_call: NA
v_call: TRBV14
cdr3_nt: TGTGCCAGCACCCCGAGGACAGATAGTACGCAGTATTTT
cdr3_aa: CASTPRTDSTQYF

j_call: TRBJ1-2
clone_size: NA
d_call: NA
v_call: TRBV7-3
cdr3_nt: TGTGCCAGCAGCTTAAGTCGCTCGGGGAACTATGGCTACACCTTC
cdr3_aa: CASSLSRSGNYGYTF

j_call: TRBJ1-1
clone_size: NA
d_call: NA
v_call: TRBV4-1
cdr3_nt: TGCGCCAGCAGCCGGAATGGGAGGGGGGCCATGAACACTGAAGCTTTCTTT
cdr3_aa: CASSRNGRGAMNTEAFF

j_call: TRBJ2-7
clone_size: NA
d_call: NA
v_call: TRBV28
cdr3_nt: TGTGCCAGCACTCCGGGACCGGCCCGGGGCGAGCAGTACTTC
cdr3_aa: CASTPGPARGEQYF

j_call: TRBJ2-3
clone_size: NA
d_call: NA
v_call: TRBV28
cdr3_nt: TGTGCCAGCAGTTCGCCAGGGGGGGCCACAGATACGCAGTATTTT
cdr3_aa: CASSSPGGATDTQYF

j_call: TRBJ2-2
clone_size: NA
d_call: TRBD2
v_call: TRBV28
cdr3_nt: TGTGCCAGCAGTACTAACACCGGTAGACTAGCGGGGATGAACACCGGGGAGCTGTTTTTT
cdr3_aa: CASSTNTGRLAGMNTGELFF

j_call: TRBJ2-3
clone_size: NA
d_call: NA
v_call: TRBV5-8
cdr3_nt: TGTGCCAGCAGCTTAACTCTAGCGGATACGCAGTATTTT
cdr3_aa: CASSLTLADTQYF

j_call: TRBJ2-3
clone_size: NA
d_call: TRBD1
v_call: TRBV6-5
cdr3_nt: TGTGCCAGCAGTTACAGGGAGACAGGGCCCCCAGATACGCAGTATTTT
cdr3_aa: CASSYRETGPPDTQYF

j_call: TRBJ2-5
clone_size: few
d_call: TRBD2
v_call: TRBV5-1
cdr3_nt: TGCGCCAGCAGCGAAATGACTAGCCCCCGGACCCAGTACTTC
cdr3_aa: CASSEMTSPRTQYF

j_call: TRBJ2-7
clone_size: medium-sized
d_call: NA
v_call: TRBV7-2
cdr3_nt: TGTGCCAGCAGCTTACAGGGAGGTTATGGGTTAGAGCAGTACTTC
cdr3_aa: CASSLQGGYGLEQYF

j_call: TRBJ1-4
clone_size: NA
d_call: TRBD1
v_call: TRBV28
cdr3_nt: TGTGCCAGCAGTATCGGACAGGGCTTTGAAAAACTGTTTTTT
cdr3_aa: CASSIGQGFEKLFF

j_call: TRBJ1-2
clone_size: NA
d_call: NA
v_call: TRBV28
cdr3_nt: TGTGCCAGCTTTACGACGGGATTACAGGGCTATGGCTACACCTTC
cdr3_aa: CASFTTGLQGYGYTF

j_call: TRBJ1-6
clone_size: once
d_call: NA
v_call: TRBV4-1
cdr3_nt: TGCGCCAGCAGCCAAGAAGGGGTGGCCAATTCACCCCTCCACTTT
cdr3_aa: CASSQEGVANSPLHF

j_call: TRBJ1-1
clone_size: NA
d_call: NA
v_call: TRBV7-8
cdr3_nt: TGTGCCAGCAGCTTAGCGATCTTATCCAGGGAAGCTTTCTTT
cdr3_aa: CASSLAILSREAFF

j_call: TRBJ2-3
clone_size: NA
d_call: NA
v_call: TRBV5-1
cdr3_nt: TGCGCCAGCAGCTTAAGGCGGGACGAACCTGGAGATACGCAGTATTTT
cdr3_aa: CASSLRRDEPGDTQYF

j_call: TRBJ1-4
clone_size: NA
d_call: NA
v_call: TRBV19
cdr3_nt: TGTGCCAGTAGTATAGGCCGGGGATCTGAAAAACTGTTTTTT
cdr3_aa: CASSIGRGSEKLFF

j_call: TRBJ1-5
clone_size: few
d_call: NA
v_call: TRBV9
cdr3_nt: TGTGCCAGCAGCCCTTTTGGAGTGGGTCAGCCCCAGCATTTT
cdr3_aa: CASSPFGVGQPQHF

j_call: TRBJ2-6
clone_size: NA
d_call: NA
v_call: TRBV11-3
cdr3_nt: TGTGCCAGCAGCTTAATAGGCTCTGGGGCCAACGTCCTGACTTTC
cdr3_aa: CASSLIGSGANVLTF